The clone carrying this TCR beta chain occurred once. The sample originates from a study of blood T cell repertoires in COVID-19. The method was immunoSEQ multiplex PCR; TCRdb's version includes in-frame clones alone and lacks a portion of them. The sample gives approximately 200,000 clones, roughly 87% of which show up once; 9% to 12% is in the top ten. This CDR3 comprises 15 residues. From germline, CDR1 is KGHDR and CDR2 SFDVKD. The V gene lost 1 base and the J gene lost 4 bases, with 12 bases spanning the gap. The sequence was obtained from a man in his late teens or twenties with acute COVID-19. What was sequenced was PBMCs or T cells enriched from blood (not recorded which). This chain joins TRBV24-1 and TRBJ2-5; the D gene is possibly TRBD2 (6 bases). DNA of the CDR3: TGTGCCACCAGTGATTTAGGCGGGGACCGAGAGACCCAGTACTTC. It encodes CATSDLGGDRETQYF.